Below, 16 T cell receptor beta chains from the same sample are listed, as sequenced in a study of human T cells and chemical hapten exposure. From the RACE reads, TCRdb called clonotypes with MiXCR, one entry per CDR3 protein. The sample contains some 43,000 distinct CDR3 sequences, over 3.5% of which appear only once. Time point of the sample: patch test 1, 2 weeks after DPC sensitization. The treatment here: therapeutic diphenylcyclopropenone sensitization with weekly scalp DPC. Before extraction, the whole blood was not fractionated, and total RNA was taken from it. This specimen was whole blood, taken in connection with sensitization to the hapten diphenylcyclopropenone (DPC). These receptors originate from a man in his fifties with alopecia areata. Some clones in this sample may be carry-over from other donors' samples.

The chain couples TRBV7-2 to TRBJ2-3; 8 bases agree with TRBD1. Germline V gene lookup returns CDR1 SGHTA and CDR2 FQGNSA. The CDR3 spans 15 residues. Trimming cost V 2 bases and J 3 bases; bases outside gene matches: 4. The CDR3 reads CASSLTGGWTDTQYF. The CDR3 nucleotides read TGTGCCAGCAGCTTAACAGGGGGTTGGACAGATACGCAGTATTTT.

This clonotype was recorded at least ten times. The chain combines TRBV20-1 with TRBJ2-1; D perhaps matches TRBD2 (5 bases). Trimming removed 0 bases from V and 2 bases from J, with 11 bases in between. The CDR3 has 15 residues. Per the germline V gene, CDR1 is DFQATT and CDR2 is SNEGSKA (reference sequence). Here the CDR3 DNA reads TGCAGTGCTAGAGATTTACTACTAGCCTACAATGAGCAGTTCTTC. Its translation is CSARDLLLAYNEQFF.

This clonotype was seen many times. This sequence joins TRBV7-2 and TRBJ1-1; possibly TRBD1 for D (5 bases). CDR1 is SGHTA, CDR2 FQGNSA, per germline. Deletions cut 4 bases from V and 3 bases from J, with 9 bases between. The length of the CDR3 is 13 residues. CDR3 residues: CASSSQGDTEAFF. CDR3 DNA: TGTGCCAGCAGCTCTCAGGGTGACACTGAAGCTTTCTTT.

This clonotype was picked up many times. The chain is built from TRBV12-3 or TRBV12-4 and TRBJ2-2, with a possible D match to TRBD1 (6 bases). The CDR3 is made up of 13 amino acids. Trimming took off 3 bases at V and 7 bases at J, with 9 bases between the two ends. This chain's CDR3 is CASSFKGDGELFF. The CDR3 bases are TGTGCCAGCAGTTTCAAGGGGGACGGGGAGCTGTTTTTT.

The sample holds many counts of this clonotype. This chain uses TRBV4-1 with TRBJ2-7; D is perhaps TRBD1 (5 bases). This CDR3 has 15 residues. V lost 2 bases to trimming and J lost 0 bases, with 11 bases between them. CDR1 is MGHRA and CDR2 is YSYEKL in the germline V gene. CDR3 loop: CASSQSTDLSYEQYF. CDR3 in DNA: TGCGCCAGCAGCCAATCGACAGATCTCTCCTACGAGCAGTACTTC.

This clonotype has at least ten counts. V and J are TRBV2 and TRBJ2-6; D gene uncertain. Germline V CDR1 and CDR2: SNHLY, FYNNEI. The CDR3 totals 15 residues. Trimming stripped 2 bases from V and 0 bases from J, with 5 bases between. CDR3 residues: CASSELYSGANVLTF. The CDR3 coding sequence is TGTGCCAGCAGTGAACTGTACTCTGGGGCCAACGTCCTGACTTTC.

This clonotype was seen repeatedly, ten times or more. The chain links TRBV5-1 to TRBJ2-1; D perhaps matches TRBD1 (6 bases). With 2 bases removed from V and 0 bases from J, the gap between germline ends came to 9 bases. Germline CDR1 and CDR2: SGHRS and YFSETQ. CDR3 length: 15 amino acids. In nucleotides, the CDR3 is TGCGCCAGCAGCTTCCGGGACAACTCCTACAATGAGCAGTTCTTC. As protein: CASSFRDNSYNEQFF.

This clonotype was observed at least ten times. The gene calls are TRBV6-2 or TRBV6-3 and TRBJ2-1; TRBD2 matches at 8 bases. CDR3 size: 16 residues. Looked up from germline, CDR1 is MNHEY and CDR2 is SVGEGT. Losses at the gene ends were 7 bases for V and 5 bases for J; bases not matched to a gene: 13. As DNA, the CDR3 is TGTGCCAGCATCTCCGCGGGGCTAGCGGGTAACAATGAGCAGTTCTTC. This codes for CASISAGLAGNNEQFF.

The V gene is TRBV15, the J gene TRBJ1-4; D uncertain. Germline-derived CDR1 and CDR2 are LNHNV and YYDKDF (reference sequence). The CDR3 runs 18 residues. Trimming removed 1 base from V and 0 bases from J, with 15 bases in between. The CDR3 nucleotides read TGTGCCACCAGCAGAGGCTTGAACAGCCGATCAACTAATGAAAAACTGTTTTTT. Its protein product is CATSRGLNSRSTNEKLFF.

This clonotype was seen repeatedly, ten times or more. The V call is TRBV10-3, the J call TRBJ2-7, with a possible D match to TRBD2 (6 bases). The CDR3 consists of 12 residues. V lost 0 bases, J lost 12 bases, and 12 bases lay in between. Germline-derived CDR1 and CDR2 are ENHRY and SYGVKD. The CDR3 nucleotides are TGTGCCATCAGTGAGTCGGAGGGCCGTGGGTACTTC. Amino acids: CAISESEGRGYF.

This clonotype was seen at least ten times. The chain joins TRBV12-3 or TRBV12-4 to TRBJ1-5, with a weak D call TRBD1 (5 bases). The V end lost 7 bases, the J end lost 1 base, and 14 bases lay between the germline ends. This CDR3 has 15 amino acids. The CDR3 sequence is CASTFRGPSNQPQHF. The CDR3 region has the DNA TGTGCCAGCACCTTTCGGGGACCGAGCAATCAGCCCCAGCATTTT.

This clonotype was recorded many times. The V and J genes are TRBV25-1 and TRBJ2-1; tentative D call: TRBD1 (6 bases). The CDR3 contains 15 residues. CDR1 is MGHDK, CDR2 SYGVNS, per germline. V lost 7 bases, J lost 2 bases, and 15 bases lay in between. The chain's CDR3 is CASTSRGKTYNEQFF. CDR3 nucleotides: TGTGCCAGCACCAGTAGGGGGAAGACCTACAATGAGCAGTTCTTC.

This clonotype was counted at least ten times. This chain links TRBV27 with TRBJ2-3; perhaps TRBD2 as D (5 bases). Trimming took 2 bases from V and 1 from J, leaving 7 bases between them. Germline V gene sequence: CDR1 MNHEY, CDR2 SMNVEV (reference sequence). The CDR3 has 14 amino acids. CDR3 region: CASSLTEGTDTQYF. The CDR3 DNA reads TGTGCCAGCAGTTTAACGGAGGGCACAGATACGCAGTATTTT.

This clonotype was counted between two and nine times. V is TRBV28 and J is TRBJ1-1; no definite D call. The CDR3 length is 12 residues. In germline, CDR1 is MDHEN, CDR2 SYDVKM. Trimming took off 1 base at V and 3 bases at J, with 3 bases between the two ends. CDR3 in DNA: TGTGCCAGCAGTTTATCCCACACTGAAGCTTTCTTT. Translated, it gives CASSLSHTEAFF.

This clonotype was seen at least ten times. The V gene is TRBV29-1, the J gene TRBJ2-1, with TRBD2 matching over 11 bases. The CDR3 contains 15 residues. V lost 2 bases to trimming and J lost 0 bases; unmatched junction nucleotides: 0. Germline V gene sequence: CDR1 SQVTM, CDR2 ANQGSEA. The CDR3 region is CSVETSGSSYNEQFF. The CDR3 nucleotides read TGCAGCGTTGAAACTAGCGGGAGCTCCTACAATGAGCAGTTCTTC.

This clonotype was picked up many times. The chain combines TRBV25-1 with TRBJ2-5; D is ambiguous. CDR3 size: 12 residues. The germline gives CDR1 MGHDK, CDR2 SYGVNS. Deletions cut 5 bases from V and 3 bases from J, with 7 bases between. CDR3 DNA sequence: TGTGCCAGCAGTCGGACGAAAGAGACCCAGTACTTC. It encodes CASSRTKETQYF.